This T cell receptor beta chain emerged from a study of blood T cell repertoires in COVID-19. Study in general: The origin of the acute and convalescent COVID-19 samples was the United States, Italy and Spain. Sources were T cells, B-cell-depleted T cells, or PBMCs; the material itself was cDNA or gDNA.

Measured with immunoSEQ multiplex PCR; TCRdb has only the in-frame clones, and not every one. The sample holds roughly 70,000 clones, around 83% seen once. Germline trimming cut 5 bases from V and 4 bases from J; bases unmatched to any gene: 10. CDR1 and CDR2 from the germline V gene are SGHVS and FQNEAQ. The CDR3 runs 16 residues. V is TRBV7-8 and J is TRBJ1-1; TRBD1 agrees at 10 bases. This receptor was identified in a man in his sixties or seventies with active COVID-19. Sequencing was done on a sample of peripheral blood. The CDR3 coding sequence is TGTGCCAGCAGCACCCGACAGGGGGCGCGGGGCACTGAAGCTTTCTTT. As protein: CASSTRQGARGTEAFF.